This T cell receptor beta chain was identified during a study of CD8 T cells in ankylosing spondylitis. Study-wide results and caveats: Disease-linked clones reportedly concentrated significantly in matched ankylosing spondylitis synovial fluid. Past research had described some motif variants in reactive arthritis synovial fluid and blood. Ankylosing spondylitis blood appeared to be characterized by a TCR beta motif of fewer than ten highly homologous variants.

As concerns this clonotype: Its antigen remains unknown.

This CDR3 spans 13 amino acids. V lost 3 bases to trimming and J lost 0 bases, with 6 bases between them. CDR1 and CDR2 from the germline V gene are SQVTM and ANQGSEA. By quantitative 5'-RACE with molecular barcodes, the TCR beta libraries were made. Each CDR3 protein gets one entry after TCRdb re-called the 5' RACE reads with MiXCR. The sample lists about 750,000 distinct CDR3 sequences; around 20% were seen once. The chain couples TRBV29-1 to TRBJ2-1; D is undetermined. The source of this sequence is a male donor with ankylosing spondylitis. Input material: blood, either unsorted or a sorted T cell fraction (not recorded which). The chain's CDR3 is CSVEGNSYNEQFF. Here the CDR3 DNA reads TGCAGCGTTGAGGGAAACTCCTACAATGAGCAGTTCTTC.